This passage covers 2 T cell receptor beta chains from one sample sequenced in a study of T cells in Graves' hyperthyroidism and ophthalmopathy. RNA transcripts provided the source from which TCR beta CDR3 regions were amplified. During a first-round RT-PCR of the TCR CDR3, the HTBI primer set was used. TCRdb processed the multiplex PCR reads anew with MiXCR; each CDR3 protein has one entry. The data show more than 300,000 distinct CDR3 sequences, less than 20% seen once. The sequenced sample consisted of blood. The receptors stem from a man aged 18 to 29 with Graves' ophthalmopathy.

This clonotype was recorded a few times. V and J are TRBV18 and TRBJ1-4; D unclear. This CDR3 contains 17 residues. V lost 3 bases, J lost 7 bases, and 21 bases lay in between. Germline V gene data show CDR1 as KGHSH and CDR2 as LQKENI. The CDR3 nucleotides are TGTGCCAGCTCACCCAATGACGTCGCAGTCTGGTCTGAAAAACTGTTTTTT. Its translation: CASSPNDVAVWSEKLFF.

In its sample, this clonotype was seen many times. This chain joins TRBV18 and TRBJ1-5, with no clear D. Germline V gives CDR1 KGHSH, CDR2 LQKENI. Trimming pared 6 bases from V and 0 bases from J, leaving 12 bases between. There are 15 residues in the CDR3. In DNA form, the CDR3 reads TGTGCCAGCTCGGTCAGCAGGTATAGCAATCAGCCCCAGCATTTT. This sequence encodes CASSVSRYSNQPQHF.